This is a list of T cell receptor beta chains from one sample in a study of cytomegalovirus exposure and HLA in healthy donors. TCRdb keeps only in-frame clones here, not all; method: immunoSEQ multiplex PCR. The profile covers 150,000 to 190,000 clones, with 85% appearing a single time and roughly 2.3% taken by the ten largest. Sequencing used PBMCs. The origin of the receptors is a woman aged 18-29 years in good health and CMV-seronegative. Both conserved end residues are trimmed from each CDR3.

v_gene: TRBV2; len: 13; CDR3aa: ASTGGRGSYNEQF
v_gene: TRBV9; len: 12; CDR3aa: ASSPNTLEDGYT
v_gene: TRBV29-1; len: 10; CDR3aa: SVTPAGNEQF
v_gene: TRBV21-1; len: 12; CDR3aa: ASSKGGYGHGYT
v_gene: TRBV27; len: 11; CDR3aa: ASSFLAGETQY
v_gene: TRBV19; len: 11; CDR3aa: ASSIWGGTEAF
v_gene: TRBV10-3; len: 10; CDR3aa: AISGFRGDYT
v_gene: TRBV14; len: 11; CDR3aa: ASRLAATDTQY
v_gene: TRBV2; len: 8; CDR3aa: ASSESKAF
v_gene: TRBV19; len: 14; CDR3aa: ASSVILAGGNNEQF
v_gene: TRBV2; len: 10; CDR3aa: ASRGTGHGYT
v_gene: TRBV7-9; len: 13; CDR3aa: ASSYQSERSDTQY
v_gene: TRBV6-1; len: 12; CDR3aa: ASSVDTSGNTIY
v_gene: TRBV7-9; len: 16; CDR3aa: ASSLQQQARGRHYGYT
v_gene: TRBV5-8; len: 16; CDR3aa: ASSRFLDSPGYSYEQY
v_gene: TRBV7-8; len: 13; CDR3aa: ASSGRTGDNQPQH
v_gene: TRBV7-9; len: 11; CDR3aa: ASQRGLVDEQF
v_gene: TRBV27; len: 14; CDR3aa: ASSFFVGGANYGYT
v_gene: TRBV6-6; len: 14; CDR3aa: ASSYLGVASTDTQY
v_gene: TRBV7-9; len: 10; CDR3aa: ASSNSAGELF
v_gene: TRBV19; len: 13; CDR3aa: ASSGRTSGRAGQY
v_gene: TRBV9; len: 11; CDR3aa: ASSAGQLAEQY
v_gene: TRBV5-1; len: 14; CDR3aa: ASSLRPSGVQETQY
v_gene: TRBV19; len: 16; CDR3aa: ASSIERVRGVGQETQY
v_gene: TRBV18; len: 12; CDR3aa: ASSPDPEAYEQY
v_gene: TRBV9; len: 14; CDR3aa: ASSASGTSVTGELF
v_gene: TRBV5-1; len: 11; CDR3aa: ASSVGGQAEAF
v_gene: TRBV7-6; len: 13; CDR3aa: ASSLRGTGNQPQH
v_gene: TRBV30; len: 12; CDR3aa: AWSVRGVVPSYT
v_gene: TRBV18; len: 14; CDR3aa: ASSPKSDRRTYEQY
v_gene: TRBV2; len: 12; CDR3aa: ASSRDRGSNEQF
v_gene: TRBV9; len: 13; CDR3aa: ASSVGTGSPDTQY
v_gene: TRBV5-1; len: 11; CDR3aa: ASSRDTAYGYT
v_gene: TRBV6-5; len: 12; CDR3aa: ASRYRGGLGEQY
v_gene: TRBV25-1; len: 14; CDR3aa: ASSGWAGGYNSPLH
v_gene: TRBV15; len: 15; CDR3aa: ATSRDYRTAANEKLF
v_gene: TRBV7-9; len: 13; CDR3aa: ASGSGAGGYNEQF
v_gene: TRBV30; len: 11; CDR3aa: ASQMTSRNEQF
v_gene: TRBV10-3; len: 10; CDR3aa: AISEFRGEQY
v_gene: TRBV19; len: 12; CDR3aa: ASSMVTGGLLQY
v_gene: TRBV19; len: 13; CDR3aa: ASSHGQVPSYEQY
v_gene: TRBV29-1; len: 12; CDR3aa: SVLTGVSTDTQY